The source of this TCR beta chain is a study of CD8+ T cells in alopecia areata. Following RNA extraction, reverse transcription yielded cDNA that acted as the sequencing template. Produced via immunoSEQ multiplex PCR; TCRdb's table is partial and in-frame only. The sample lists about 200,000 clones; about 65% were seen once. The treatment denotes: oral pan-JAK inhibitor, 5-10 mg twice daily. It was from alopecia areata patients that lesional scalp punch biopsies and peripheral blood were collected. The germline gives CDR1 GTSNPN, CDR2 SVGIG (reference sequence). The CDR3 extends over 15 amino acids. Unmatched junction bases numbered 7, after V lost 1 base and J lost 2 bases.

The sequencing used CD4+ T cells sorted from blood, collected around week 49, from a patient treated with tofacitinib. This chain uses TRBV30 with TRBJ1-1; 7 bases map to TRBD1. The receptor's source is a human donor with alopecia areata. The CDR3 DNA follows: TGTGCCTGGAGTGGGAGGACAGGAAGAAACACTGAAGCTTTCTTT. Protein product: CAWSGRTGRNTEAFF. Combining the CDR3 with reference TRBV30 and TRBJ1-1 gives the whole variable domain SQTIHQWPATLVQPVGSPLSLECTVEGTSNPNLYWYRQAAGRGLQLLFYSVGIGQISSEVPQNLSASRPQDRQFILSSKKLLLSDSGFYLCAWSGRTGRNTEAFFGQGTRLTVV.